The 26 T cell receptor beta chains below were found in one sample sequenced in a study of cytomegalovirus exposure and HLA in healthy donors. The PCR made use of 60 Vbeta and 13 Jbeta primers. TCRdb's copy holds only in-frame clones and misses some; the assay was immunoSEQ multiplex PCR. The sample table includes tens of thousands of clones. What was sequenced was PBMCs. These receptors were collected from a woman between 45 and 60 years old in good health and CMV-seropositive.

The chain employs TRBV10-2 and TRBJ2-5; D might be TRBD2 (7 bases). This CDR3 has 15 amino acids. The germline V gene has CDR1 WSHSY and CDR2 SAAADI. The germline V and J ends were trimmed by 4 bases and 5 bases, with 17 bases remaining between them. In DNA form, the CDR3 reads TGCGCCAGCAGTGGAGAGGGAGGGGGTGGTGAGACCCAGTACTTC. This gives the protein CASSGEGGGGETQYF.

The chain links TRBV7-9 to TRBJ1-4, with unresolved D. The CDR3 runs 16 residues. Germline V gene lookup returns CDR1 SEHNR and CDR2 FQNEAQ (reference sequence). The V end was cut by 5 bases, the J end by 3 bases, with 16 bases between. CDR3 coding DNA: TGTGCCAGCAGCCCCCTCCCTCCACTTTCTAATGAAAAACTGTTTTTT. Translated: CASSPLPPLSNEKLFF.

The V gene is TRBV28, the J gene TRBJ1-2; no definite D call. The germline V gene encodes CDR1 MDHEN and CDR2 SYDVKM. The germline V and J ends were trimmed by 1 base and 4 bases, with 4 bases remaining between them. The CDR3 is 12 amino acids. CDR3 loop: CASSLFSYGYTF. CDR3 coding DNA: TGTGCCAGCAGTTTATTCTCCTATGGCTACACCTTC.

The rearrangement links TRBV2 to TRBJ1-6; 8 bases map to TRBD1. This CDR3 region has 14 residues. Looked up from germline, CDR1 is SNHLY and CDR2 is FYNNEI. Unmatched junction bases numbered 7, after V lost 8 bases and J lost 7 bases. The chain's CDR3 is CASRTGSYNSPLHF. CDR3 bases: TGTGCCAGCCGGACAGGGAGTTACAATTCACCCCTCCACTTT.

The chain carries TRBV5-1 and TRBJ2-1; 7 bases are shared with TRBD2. From germline, CDR1 is SGHRS and CDR2 YFSETQ. This CDR3 comprises 14 residues. J was trimmed by 4 bases and V by 4 bases; bases with no gene match: 5. This chain's CDR3 is CASSPGGHYNEQFF. The CDR3, as DNA: TGCGCCAGCAGCCCGGGGGGTCATTACAATGAGCAGTTCTTC. The variable domain in full, completed from reference TRBV5-1 and TRBJ2-1, reads KAGVTQTPRYLIKTRGQQVTLSCSPISGHRSVSWYQQTPGQGLQFLFEYFSETQRNKGNFPGRFSGRQFSNSRSEMNVSTLELGDSALYLCASSPGGHYNEQFFGPGTRLTVL.

The V gene is TRBV30, the J gene TRBJ1-2; 8 nucleotides agree with TRBD1. The CDR3 has 14 amino acids. The germline CDR1 and CDR2 sequences are GTSNPN and SVGIG (reference sequence). V trimming: 2 bases; J trimming: 4 bases; junction bases outside the gene matches: 6. This CDR3 is CAWSHQGAFYGYTF. The CDR3 nucleotides read TGTGCCTGGAGTCATCAGGGGGCTTTCTATGGCTACACCTTC.

This chain uses TRBV28 with TRBJ1-1; D is uncertain. The CDR3 has 16 amino acids. Germline assignment: CDR1 MDHEN and CDR2 SYDVKM. V was trimmed by 3 bases and J by 4 bases, leaving 18 bases between them. The DNA of the CDR3 is TGTGCCAGCAGTTTGGGCGGGCTTGGTATGGTCACTGAAGCTTTCTTT. Its translation is CASSLGGLGMVTEAFF.

The chain has TRBV10-3 and TRBJ2-7; 11 bases are shared with TRBD1. This CDR3 comprises 19 residues. The V segment lost 7 bases and the J segment 5 bases; nucleotides outside the gene matches: 22. Germline V CDR1 and CDR2: ENHRY, SYGVKD. CDR3 sequence reads: CAINWTGGCLSGSIHEQYF. In DNA, the CDR3 is TGTGCCATCAATTGGACAGGGGGCTGTTTATCGGGGTCCATCCACGAGCAGTACTTC.

This chain uses TRBV4-1 with TRBJ2-3; 9 positions agree with TRBD2. The V gene's germline CDR1 is MGHRA and CDR2 YSYEKL. V lost 0 bases, J lost 3 bases, and 4 bases stayed unmatched. The CDR3 spans 16 residues. The CDR3 region is CASSQDAGGLTDTQYF. The CDR3 DNA follows: TGCGCCAGCAGCCAAGATGCGGGAGGGCTAACAGATACGCAGTATTTT.

The chain recombines TRBV20-1 with TRBJ2-1; D is unresolved. The germline V gene encodes CDR1 DFQATT and CDR2 SNEGSKA (reference sequence). The ends were cut back, 5 bases at V and 15 bases at J, with 8 bases in the middle. The CDR3 has 8 residues. CDR3: CSAGGLFF. The CDR3 DNA follows: TGCAGTGCTGGTGGCCTGTTCTTC.

The rearrangement uses TRBV4-1 and TRBJ2-7, with 8 bases aligning to TRBD1. CDR3 size: 18 residues. Looked up from germline, CDR1 is MGHRA and CDR2 is YSYEKL. Trimming at V came to 0 bases and at J to 2 bases, leaving 12 bases not matched to a gene. The CDR3 loop is CASSQDGAGGPLTYEQYF. In nucleotides, the CDR3 is TGCGCCAGCAGCCAAGATGGGGCAGGGGGCCCCCTGACCTACGAGCAGTACTTC.

The rearrangement joins TRBV6-5 to TRBJ2-4, with 13 nucleotides matching TRBD2. Germline lookup yields CDR1 MNHEY and CDR2 SVGAGI. The CDR3 has 16 residues. With V trimmed by 0 bases and J by 6 bases, 2 bases remained unmatched. The CDR3 here is CASSYSRTSGRNIQYF. The DNA of the CDR3 is TGTGCCAGCAGTTACTCCCGGACTAGCGGGAGAAACATTCAGTACTTC.

The CDR3 bases are TGTGCCAGCAGCATCGACAGGGACCGCGAGCAGTACTTC. This translates into CASSIDRDREQYF. The chain employs TRBV27 and TRBJ2-7; 7 nucleotides agree with TRBD1. Looked up from germline, CDR1 is MNHEY and CDR2 is SMNVEV (reference sequence). The CDR3 is 13 residues long. Trimming removed 6 bases from V and 6 bases from J; junction bases left unmatched: 8.

The chain carries TRBV6-5 and TRBJ2-7; no reliable D call. Germline assignment: CDR1 MNHEY and CDR2 SVGAGI. CDR3 length: 12 amino acids. The V gene lost 5 bases and the J gene lost 6 bases, with 11 bases spanning the gap. CDR3 nucleotide sequence: TGTGCCAGCAGTACCCTGAGAGGCGAGCAGTACTTC. Its translation is CASSTLRGEQYF.

The genes are TRBV6-1 and TRBJ2-3; possibly TRBD1 for D (7 bases). V was cut by 6 bases and J by 4 bases, with 14 bases left in between. The germline CDR1 and CDR2 sequences are MNHNS and SASEGT. The CDR3 has 14 residues. For the CDR3, the DNA is TGTGCCAGCAGGAAGCAGGGGGGCCCAGATACGCAGTATTTT. Protein: CASRKQGGPDTQYF.

The chain has TRBV5-1 and TRBJ2-7; 9 positions agree with TRBD1. This CDR3 contains 14 residues. The germline V gene encodes CDR1 SGHRS and CDR2 YFSETQ. J gave up 0 bases and V 7 bases, and 5 bases lay outside the gene matches. CDR3 in amino acids: CASRGQGSSYEQYF. The CDR3 DNA sequence: TGCGCCAGCCGAGGACAGGGGAGCTCCTACGAGCAGTACTTC.

This chain links TRBV10-3 with TRBJ1-1, with TRBD1 matching over 9 bases. The CDR3 spans 16 residues. V gave up 2 bases and J gave up 0 bases; unmatched junction bases: 4. The V gene's germline CDR1 is ENHRY and CDR2 SYGVKD. CDR3 DNA: TGTGCCATCAGTGAGCCGGGACAGGGACTGAACACTGAAGCTTTCTTT. Protein product: CAISEPGQGLNTEAFF.

The rearrangement uses TRBV9 and TRBJ1-2, with 8 bases identical to TRBD1. V lost 5 bases to trimming and J lost 1 base; unmatched junction nucleotides: 7. CDR3 length: 15 amino acids. From germline, CDR1 is SGDLS and CDR2 YYNGEE. CDR3 in amino acids: CASSAGQVINYGYTF. CDR3 DNA: TGTGCCAGCAGTGCGGGACAGGTCATTAACTATGGCTACACCTTC.

This chain joins TRBV28 and TRBJ1-1; D perhaps matches TRBD1 (6 bases). V shed 4 bases and J shed 1 base, with 13 bases lying between them. The CDR3 consists of 15 residues. The germline CDR1 and CDR2 sequences are MDHEN and SYDVKM. CDR3 residues: CASSSPGHPNTEAFF. CDR3 nucleotides: TGTGCCAGCAGTTCCCCGGGACACCCGAACACTGAAGCTTTCTTT. Using reference TRBV28 and TRBJ1-1 for the parts outside the CDR3, the full variable domain is DVKVTQSSRYLVKRTGEKVFLECVQDMDHENMFWYRQDPGLGLRLIYFSYDVKMKEKGDIPEGYSVSREKKERFSLILESASTNQTSMYLCASSSPGHPNTEAFFGQGTRLTVV.

The chain links TRBV19 to TRBJ1-5, with D perhaps TRBD1 (6 bases). CDR3 length: 15 amino acids. Per germline, CDR1 LNHDA and CDR2 SQIVND (reference sequence). The V end was cut by 9 bases, the J end by 9 bases, with 24 bases between. Here the CDR3 reads CASKEQGRAVMPQHF. The CDR3 bases are TGTGCCAGCAAAGAACAGGGCAGGGCTGTCATGCCCCAGCATTTT.

The chain is built from TRBV6-1 and TRBJ1-4; possible D gene TRBD1, 5 bases. The germline V gene has CDR1 MNHNS and CDR2 SASEGT. V lost 7 bases and J lost 5, with 11 bases in between. The CDR3 totals 13 residues. CDR3 amino acids: CASTPDRNEKLFF. The CDR3 nucleotides read TGTGCCAGCACCCCCGACAGAAATGAAAAACTGTTTTTT.

This chain links TRBV27 with TRBJ1-5; possibly TRBD1 for D (6 bases). V lost 5 bases and J lost 6, with 14 bases in between. The CDR3 has 14 residues. CDR1 is MNHEY and CDR2 is SMNVEV in the germline V gene (reference sequence). Written as DNA, the CDR3 is TGTGCCAGCAGTAGGGGGGGGATCGGTCAGCCCCAGCATTTT. This translates into CASSRGGIGQPQHF.

The chain recombines TRBV28 with TRBJ1-5; 10 bases are shared with TRBD1. This CDR3 is 16 amino acids long. The germline V gene encodes CDR1 MDHEN and CDR2 SYDVKM. J lost 6 bases, V lost 3 bases, and 8 bases had no gene match. CDR3 loop: CASSFPGQGTSQPQHF. In DNA, the CDR3 is TGTGCCAGCAGTTTCCCGGGACAGGGGACTAGTCAGCCCCAGCATTTT.

The chain carries TRBV4-1 and TRBJ2-7; D gene uncertain. This CDR3 contains 16 residues. CDR1 is MGHRA, CDR2 YSYEKL, per germline. V lost 0 bases and J 0 bases, leaving 12 bases between the germline ends. The CDR3 DNA reads TGCGCCAGCAGCCAAGATTTGGCAGGAAGCTCCTACGAGCAGTACTTC. Residues: CASSQDLAGSSYEQYF.

In DNA, the CDR3 is TGTGCCAGCTCACCTACCGGGACAGGCTCCTACGAGCAGTACTTC. This encodes CASSPTGTGSYEQYF. This sequence joins TRBV18 and TRBJ2-7; TRBD1 aligns across 8 bases. Germline V gene data show CDR1 as KGHSH and CDR2 as LQKENI. The junction had 4 bases not matched to a gene; V was cut back by 3 bases and J by 0 bases. The CDR3 has 15 residues.

The V call is TRBV7-8, the J call TRBJ2-1; 8 bases fit TRBD2. The CDR3 runs to 13 residues. Germline assignment: CDR1 SGHVS and CDR2 FQNEAQ. V trimming: 5 bases; J trimming: 4 bases; junction bases outside the gene matches: 1. The CDR3 nucleotides read TGTGCCAGCAGCGGGACTAGTTACAATGAGCAGTTCTTC. It yields the protein CASSGTSYNEQFF. The complete variable domain, with remaining parts taken from reference TRBV7-8 and TRBJ2-1, reads GAGVSQSPRYKVAKRGQDVALRCDPISGHVSLFWYQQALGQGPEFLTYFQNEAQLDKSGLPSDRFFAERPEGSVSTLKIQRTQQEDSAVYLCASSGTSYNEQFFGPGTRLTVL.